Below are 29 T cell receptor beta chains sequenced from a single sample in a study of memory CD4+ T cells and cytomegalovirus serostatus (dated by TCRdb to about 2019). A FACSAria II was used to sort memory CD4+ T cells, defined as single viable CD3+CD4+CD8-CD45RO+ cells. Library prep was done by the immunoSEQ multiplex PCR assay. The clones in this table, taken by TCRdb from immuneACCESS, are in-frame only. Not every clone is retained; where verified, under half of the shortfall comes from an unresolved V gene, and the cause of the rest is unknown. In all, the sample holds more than 35,000 clones, and roughly 78% of those were seen once. The ten largest clonotypes hold roughly 0.76% of the sample. The sequenced sample was memory CD4+ T cells from blood. The receptors here all came from an adult in good health and CMV-seronegative.

This chain links TRBV18 with TRBJ2-2; D is possibly TRBD1 (6 bases). The CDR3 extends over 16 amino acids. Germline loops: CDR1 KGHSH, CDR2 LQKENI. Between the trimmed V and J ends, which lost 3 bases and 7 bases, there was a span of 18 bases. The CDR3 loop is CASSPGAGSAIGELFF. The CDR3 DNA follows: TGTGCCAGCTCACCGGGGGCAGGATCTGCTATCGGGGAGCTGTTTTTT. The full variable domain, completed using reference TRBV18 and TRBJ2-2, is NAGVMQNPRHLVRRRGQEARLRCSPMKGHSHVYWYRQLPEEGLKFMVYLQKENIIDESGMPKERFSAEFPKEGPSILRIQQVVRGDSAAYFCASSPGAGSAIGELFFGEGSRLTVL.

This chain links TRBV5-1 with TRBJ2-7; 7 bases align to TRBD2. The CDR3 runs 15 residues. Trimming removed 1 base from V and 0 bases from J; junction bases left unmatched: 4. CDR1 SGHRS and CDR2 YFSETQ come from the germline V gene. The CDR3 sequence: CASSLYGRSSYEQYF. The CDR3 DNA reads TGCGCCAGCAGCTTGTACGGGAGGAGCTCCTACGAGCAGTACTTC.

The genes are TRBV30 and TRBJ1-1; D not certain. V was trimmed by 4 bases and J by 2 bases, leaving 8 bases between them. This CDR3 contains 12 residues. Germline values: CDR1 GTSNPN, CDR2 SVGIG (reference sequence). The CDR3 DNA reads as TGTGCCTGGACGGCGGAAAACACTGAAGCTTTCTTT. Its translation is CAWTAENTEAFF. Full variable domain (missing parts from reference TRBV30 and TRBJ1-1): SQTIHQWPATLVQPVGSPLSLECTVEGTSNPNLYWYRQAAGRGLQLLFYSVGIGQISSEVPQNLSASRPQDRQFILSSKKLLLSDSGFYLCAWTAENTEAFFGQGTRLTVV.

This sequence joins TRBV5-4 and TRBJ1-2; 8 positions match TRBD1. The trim removed 2 bases at V and 4 bases at J, leaving 1 base unmatched. Germline V gene data show CDR1 as SGHNT and CDR2 as YYREEE (reference sequence). This CDR3 has 13 residues. The chain's CDR3 is CASSFGQGYGYTF. The CDR3 bases are TGTGCCAGCAGCTTTGGACAGGGCTATGGCTACACCTTC. Full variable domain (rest looked up from reference TRBV5-4 and TRBJ1-2): ETGVTQSPTHLIKTRGQQVTLRCSSQSGHNTVSWYQQALGQGPQFIFQYYREEENGRGNFPPRFSGLQFPNYSSELNVNALELDDSALYLCASSFGQGYGYTFGSGTRLTVV.

The V call is TRBV13, the J call TRBJ2-7; 11 positions match TRBD2. With 7 bases clipped from V and 2 bases from J, the junction kept 13 bases outside the gene matches. Germline CDR1 reads PRHDT; CDR2 reads FYEKMQ (reference sequence). The CDR3 runs to 17 residues. The CDR3 DNA reads TGTGCCAGCAACCAACTAATGCTAGCGGGGGGACCCTACGAGCAGTACTTC. It yields the protein CASNQLMLAGGPYEQYF.

In this sample, this clone turned up a few times. This chain links TRBV18 with TRBJ1-6; D is undetermined. The CDR3 contains 15 residues. Germline lookup yields CDR1 KGHSH and CDR2 LQKENI. V lost 3 bases to trimming and J lost 7 bases, with 13 bases between them. CDR3 amino acids: CASSPQISGNSPLHF. The CDR3 bases are TGTGCCAGCTCACCCCAGATCTCCGGAAATTCACCCCTCCACTTT.

This chain joins TRBV11-2 and TRBJ2-3; 10 bases map to TRBD2. With V trimmed by 6 bases and J by 4 bases, 10 bases remained unmatched. Germline V gene data show CDR1 as SGHAT and CDR2 as FQNNGV. There are 16 residues in the CDR3. As DNA, the CDR3 is TGTGCCAGCAGGAACAGCGGGGGGGTTATCGCAGATACGCAGTATTTT. It specifies CASRNSGGVIADTQYF.

The chain is built from TRBV10-3 and TRBJ2-1; maybe TRBD2 (6 bases). V lost 7 bases and J lost 0, with 10 bases in between. Germline CDR1 ENHRY, CDR2 SYGVKD. The CDR3 has 14 residues. CDR3 DNA: TGTGCCATCACCGGCGGGAACTCCTACAATGAGCAGTTCTTC. As protein: CAITGGNSYNEQFF.

The genes are TRBV30 and TRBJ2-3; 8 bases fit TRBD1. The CDR3 extends over 15 amino acids. Germline trimming cut 2 bases from V and 1 base from J; bases unmatched to any gene: 5. CDR1 is GTSNPN and CDR2 is SVGIG in the germline V gene (reference sequence). CDR3 sequence reads: CAWSLGTGRTDTQYF. The DNA for the CDR3 is TGTGCCTGGAGTCTCGGGACAGGTCGCACAGATACGCAGTATTTT.

The chain has TRBV4-2 and TRBJ2-5; tentative D call: TRBD2 (5 bases). V lost 0 bases and J 1 base, leaving 21 bases between the germline ends. Looked up from germline, CDR1 is LGHNA and CDR2 is YNFKEQ. The CDR3 has 19 residues. The CDR3 loop is CASSQELAGKTRPQETQYF. The CDR3 region has the DNA TGTGCCAGCAGCCAAGAACTGGCGGGCAAAACTAGGCCCCAAGAGACCCAGTACTTC.

The V and J genes are TRBV5-1 and TRBJ2-5; 7 bases are shared with TRBD1. CDR1 is SGHRS, CDR2 YFSETQ, per germline. CDR3 length: 16 residues. V was pared by 3 bases and J by 4 bases, with 12 bases of the junction left unmatched. Here the CDR3 reads CASSSITGVGRETQYF. CDR3 nucleotide sequence: TGCGCCAGCAGCTCTATTACAGGGGTAGGGAGAGAGACCCAGTACTTC.

This clone was picked up a small number of times. V gene TRBV9 combines with J gene TRBJ2-5; 12 bases fit TRBD2. Germline V gene sequence: CDR1 SGDLS, CDR2 YYNGEE. The V gene end was trimmed by 0 bases and the J gene end by 4 bases; junction bases not matched to a gene: 4. CDR3 length: 16 amino acids. The CDR3 DNA is TGTGCCAGCAGCGTAGTCCTAGCGGGGGGGCTAGAGACCCAGTACTTC. This codes for CASSVVLAGGLETQYF.

The V and J genes are TRBV15 and TRBJ1-2, with D possibly matching TRBD1 (5 bases). The CDR3 contains 14 residues. The V gene lost 1 base and the J gene lost 4 bases, with 10 bases spanning the gap. In germline, CDR1 is LNHNV, CDR2 YYDKDF (reference sequence). CDR3 sequence: CATSRARVGYGYTF. The CDR3 nucleotides are TGTGCCACCAGCAGAGCCAGGGTCGGCTATGGCTACACCTTC.

The V gene is TRBV7-2, the J gene TRBJ1-6; 7 positions agree with TRBD1. CDR3 length equals 16 residues. V dropped 1 base and J dropped 3; count of bases not matched to a gene: 3. The germline gives CDR1 SGHTA, CDR2 FQGNSA. CDR3 DNA: TGTGCCAGCAGCTTAGACAGGGGAGGCTATAATTCACCCCTCCACTTT. This encodes CASSLDRGGYNSPLHF.

This clone was observed a single time. The J gene is TRBJ2-3, the V gene TRBV7-9; D is uncertain. The ends were cut back, 0 bases at V and 0 bases at J, with 10 bases in the middle. CDR3 length: 16 residues. Germline lookup yields CDR1 SEHNR and CDR2 FQNEAQ (reference sequence). The CDR3 sequence is CASSLARPTSTDTQYF. CDR3 nucleotides: TGTGCCAGCAGCTTAGCCAGGCCAACTAGCACAGATACGCAGTATTTT. The full variable domain, completed using reference TRBV7-9 and TRBJ2-3, is DTGVSQNPRHKITKRGQNVTFRCDPISEHNRLYWYRQTLGQGPEFLTYFQNEAQLEKSRLLSDRFSAERPKGSFSTLEIQRTEQGDSAMYLCASSLARPTSTDTQYFGPGTRLTVL.

This sequence joins TRBV21-1 and TRBJ1-2; TRBD1, as called in the table, went unchecked against the DNA. TRBV21-1 is a recognized pseudogene. The CDR3 is 13 amino acids. CDR3 coding DNA: TGTGCCAGCGTCCCAGGGTCACTCTATGGCTACACCTTC. This encodes CASVPGSLYGYTF.

This chain joins TRBV11-2 and TRBJ2-3, with TRBD2 matching over 8 bases. J gave up 1 base and V 1 base, and 4 bases lay outside the gene matches. The CDR3 loop spans 16 amino acids. CDR1 is SGHAT and CDR2 is FQNNGV in the germline V gene. For the CDR3, the DNA is TGTGCCAGCAGCTTAGGACGGGGGGGTGGCACAGATACGCAGTATTTT. Amino acid sequence: CASSLGRGGGTDTQYF.

The chain has TRBV19 and TRBJ1-3; the D gene is possibly TRBD1 (5 bases). Trimming stripped 5 bases from V and 2 bases from J, with 16 bases between. Germline V CDR1 and CDR2: LNHDA, SQIVND (reference sequence). This CDR3 region has 16 residues. Here the CDR3 reads CASSGRQPGAGNTIYF. CDR3 nucleotide sequence: TGTGCCAGTAGTGGACGACAGCCCGGTGCTGGAAACACCATATATTTT.

The chain links TRBV4-1 to TRBJ2-1; D unclear. The V gene lost 2 bases and the J gene lost 12 bases, with 14 bases spanning the gap. Germline V CDR1 and CDR2: MGHRA, YSYEKL. The CDR3 runs 13 residues. CDR3 amino acids: CASSQSRVQRQFF. In DNA form, the CDR3 reads TGCGCCAGCAGCCAAAGTAGGGTACAGAGGCAGTTCTTC.

V usage is TRBV4-1 and J usage is TRBJ1-3, with D possibly matching TRBD1 (6 bases). The CDR3 contains 15 residues. V was shortened by 2 bases and J by 0 bases, with 8 bases between the two germline ends. Germline V lookup: CDR1 MGHRA, CDR2 YSYEKL. For the CDR3, the DNA is TGCGCCAGCAGCCAAACAGGGCTCTCTGGAAACACCATATATTTT. This gives the protein CASSQTGLSGNTIYF.

This sequence joins TRBV19 and TRBJ2-5; D possibly uses TRBD1 or TRBD2 (5 bases each). This CDR3 is 14 amino acids long. Per the germline V gene, CDR1 is LNHDA and CDR2 is SQIVND (reference sequence). V was clipped by 5 bases and J by 1 base, with 11 bases between them. CDR3 bases: TGTGCCAGTAGTCCTGGGACGTCCCAAGAGACCCAGTACTTC. Protein: CASSPGTSQETQYF.

This clone was observed a few times. The rearrangement joins TRBV6-5 to TRBJ1-2; D ambiguous. V gave up 0 bases and J gave up 0 bases, with 5 bases separating them. This CDR3 has 14 residues. Germline lookup yields CDR1 MNHEY and CDR2 SVGAGI. DNA of the CDR3: TGTGCCAGCAGTTACTCAAGGTCTAACTATGGCTACACCTTC. This codes for CASSYSRSNYGYTF.

V and J are TRBV4-2 and TRBJ1-2; the match to TRBD1 covers 8 bases. This CDR3 has 15 amino acids. Trimming cost V 0 bases and J 3 bases; bases outside gene matches: 3. Germline CDR1 is LGHNA and CDR2 is YNFKEQ. DNA of the CDR3: TGTGCCAGCAGCCAAGACAGGGGGCAGGACTATGGCTACACCTTC. It encodes CASSQDRGQDYGYTF.

The rearrangement joins TRBV7-2 to TRBJ2-5, with 11 positions matching TRBD2. J was trimmed by 5 bases and V by 3 bases; bases with no gene match: 17. CDR1 and CDR2 (germline): SGHTA, FQGNSA. CDR3 length equals 19 residues. The CDR3 reads CASSFRPSGGHTRGETQYF. The CDR3 DNA is TGTGCCAGCAGCTTCCGGCCTAGCGGGGGGCACACCCGGGGGGAGACCCAGTACTTC.

The V and J genes are TRBV29-1 and TRBJ2-4, with D unresolved. Germline values: CDR1 SQVTM, CDR2 ANQGSEA. This CDR3 spans 13 amino acids. V was trimmed by 6 bases and J by 0 bases, leaving 9 bases between them. The CDR3 is CSVQTVAKNIQYF. The DNA for the CDR3 is TGCAGCGTCCAGACGGTAGCCAAAAACATTCAGTACTTC.

The genes are TRBV7-2 and TRBJ1-1, with a tentative D call TRBD1 (5 bases). The V and J ends lost 2 bases and 5 bases respectively, with 15 bases between them. Germline-derived CDR1 and CDR2 are SGHTA and FQGNSA. This CDR3 has 15 residues. CDR3 in amino acids: CASSLHAGGRTEAFF. As DNA, the CDR3 is TGTGCCAGCAGCTTACATGCGGGGGGAAGGACTGAAGCTTTCTTT.

This sequence joins TRBV7-9 and TRBJ1-1; 7 bases agree with TRBD1. Germline assignment: CDR1 SEHNR and CDR2 FQNEAQ (reference sequence). This CDR3 comprises 16 residues. Trimming at V came to 6 bases and at J to 7 bases, leaving 17 bases not matched to a gene. The CDR3 DNA sequence: TGTGCCAGCAGACTATCCGGCGCCCAGCGACAGGGTGAAGCTTTCTTT. Protein product: CASRLSGAQRQGEAFF.

The V and J genes are TRBV9 and TRBJ1-6, with no clear D. The CDR3 runs 14 residues. V lost 3 bases to trimming and J lost 7 bases, with 11 bases between them. Germline-derived CDR1 and CDR2 are SGDLS and YYNGEE. The CDR3 spells CASSGDSWNSPLHF. CDR3 coding DNA: TGTGCCAGCAGCGGTGACTCGTGGAATTCACCCCTCCACTTT. Using reference TRBV9 and TRBJ1-6 for the parts outside the CDR3, the full variable domain is DSGVTQTPKHLITATGQRVTLRCSPRSGDLSVYWYQQSLDQGLQFLIQYYNGEERAKGNILERFSAQQFPDLHSELNLSSLELGDSALYFCASSGDSWNSPLHFGNGTRLTVT.

This chain joins TRBV15 and TRBJ1-4; D is unresolved. The length of the CDR3 is 13 residues. Trimming took off 6 bases at V and 6 bases at J, with 11 bases between the two ends. In germline, CDR1 is LNHNV, CDR2 YYDKDF (reference sequence). CDR3 DNA: TGTGCCACCAGACCGGGAGCCCATGAAAAACTGTTTTTT. The encoded protein is CATRPGAHEKLFF. The variable domain in full, with the rest retrieved from reference TRBV15 and TRBJ1-4, is DAMVIQNPRYQVTQFGKPVTLSCSQTLNHNVMYWYQQKSSQAPKLLFHYYDKDFNNEADTPDNFQSRRPNTSFCFLDIRSPGLGDTAMYLCATRPGAHEKLFFGSGTQLSVL.